A selection of T cell receptor beta chains follows, all from one sample in a study of control samples from healthy donors and cancer patients. The method was immunoSEQ multiplex PCR; TCRdb's version includes in-frame clones alone and lacks a portion of them. The repertoire includes over 150,000 clones, 80% to 95% of them detected once, and around 2.2% sits in the top ten. Sequencing was performed on blood. The receptors stem from a woman between 40 and 50 years old in good health. Each CDR3 is given with its conserved first and last residue. Fields, in order: D gene, clone size, CDR3 length, J gene, V gene, CDR3 DNA, CDR3 protein. The D gene is left open where the match is weak. Rows may omit the clone size; those that give it use once, few, many or a size class.

d_call: -; clone_size: -; cdr3_length: 14; j_call: TRBJ2-3; v_call: TRBV6-5; cdr3_nt: TGTGCCAGCAGCCTCCGGGGTCTTGGAGATACGCAGTATTTT; cdr3_aa: CASSLRGLGDTQYF
d_call: -; clone_size: -; cdr3_length: 15; j_call: TRBJ2-3; v_call: TRBV10-1; cdr3_nt: TGCGCCAGCAGTGAAACAGGCCGGCGGGGAGATACGCAGTATTTT; cdr3_aa: CASSETGRRGDTQYF
d_call: -; clone_size: -; cdr3_length: 12; j_call: TRBJ1-4; v_call: TRBV29-1; cdr3_nt: TGCAGCGTTGGTCAGGGAGGTGAAAAACTGTTTTTT; cdr3_aa: CSVGQGGEKLFF
d_call: -; clone_size: once; cdr3_length: 14; j_call: TRBJ1-1; v_call: TRBV3-1/TRBV3-2; cdr3_nt: TGTGCCAGCAGTTACCTCCAGAAGAACACTGAAGCTTTCTTT; cdr3_aa: CASSYLQKNTEAFF
d_call: -; clone_size: -; cdr3_length: 15; j_call: TRBJ2-7; v_call: TRBV12-5; cdr3_nt: TGTGCTAGTGGTGCCTCGGGGGCGCGTTTCGACGAGCAGTACTTC; cdr3_aa: CASGASGARFDEQYF
d_call: -; clone_size: -; cdr3_length: 15; j_call: TRBJ1-2; v_call: TRBV5-1; cdr3_nt: TGCGCCAGCAGCTTGGCCGGGGCAGGGGACCGTGGCTACACCTTC; cdr3_aa: CASSLAGAGDRGYTF
d_call: TRBD1; clone_size: -; cdr3_length: 18; j_call: TRBJ1-2; v_call: TRBV13; cdr3_nt: TGTGCCAGCAGCTCTTTTGACCGGGACAGCTTGGTCCGCTATGGCTACACCTTC; cdr3_aa: CASSSFDRDSLVRYGYTF
d_call: -; clone_size: -; cdr3_length: 11; j_call: TRBJ2-3; v_call: TRBV5-6; cdr3_nt: TGTGCCAGCAGCGAGGGAGATACGCAGTATTTT; cdr3_aa: CASSEGDTQYF
d_call: TRBD1; clone_size: -; cdr3_length: 16; j_call: TRBJ1-6; v_call: TRBV7-9; cdr3_nt: TGTGCCAGCAGCTTAGGGGCGGGACAGCCTAATTCACCCCTCCACTTT; cdr3_aa: CASSLGAGQPNSPLHF
d_call: -; clone_size: -; cdr3_length: 13; j_call: TRBJ2-2; v_call: TRBV2; cdr3_nt: TGTGCCAGCAGTCAGGGCAGAACCGGGGAGCTGTTTTTT; cdr3_aa: CASSQGRTGELFF
d_call: TRBD1; clone_size: -; cdr3_length: 15; j_call: TRBJ1-1; v_call: TRBV7-3; cdr3_nt: TGTGCCAGCAGCTCCCAGGGACAGGGGGCGAAAGGAGCTTTCTTT; cdr3_aa: CASSSQGQGAKGAFF
d_call: TRBD1; clone_size: -; cdr3_length: 15; j_call: TRBJ2-1; v_call: TRBV9; cdr3_nt: TGTGCCAGCAGCGTAGTGGGACAGGGAATCAATGAGCAGTTCTTC; cdr3_aa: CASSVVGQGINEQFF
d_call: TRBD1; clone_size: few; cdr3_length: 16; j_call: TRBJ1-4; v_call: TRBV6-5; cdr3_nt: TGTGCCAGCAGTTCGGATTCGGGACAGGGGCACGAAAAACTGTTTTTT; cdr3_aa: CASSSDSGQGHEKLFF
d_call: -; clone_size: -; cdr3_length: 15; j_call: TRBJ1-2; v_call: TRBV2; cdr3_nt: TGTGCCAGCAGTGATCAAGGAAACACTAACTATGGCTACACCTTC; cdr3_aa: CASSDQGNTNYGYTF
d_call: TRBD1; clone_size: -; cdr3_length: 14; j_call: TRBJ1-5; v_call: TRBV6-5; cdr3_nt: TGTGCCAGCAGTTCCCGACAGGGGGGTCAGCCCCAGCATTTT; cdr3_aa: CASSSRQGGQPQHF
d_call: -; clone_size: -; cdr3_length: 15; j_call: TRBJ1-2; v_call: TRBV11-2; cdr3_nt: TGTGCCAGCAGCTCTTCATTCGGACAGAACTATGGCTACACCTTC; cdr3_aa: CASSSSFGQNYGYTF
d_call: -; clone_size: -; cdr3_length: 15; j_call: TRBJ1-2; v_call: TRBV6-5; cdr3_nt: TGTGCCAGCAGTTACGACAGTGGAGGGTATTATGGCTACACCTTC; cdr3_aa: CASSYDSGGYYGYTF
d_call: TRBD2; clone_size: -; cdr3_length: 17; j_call: TRBJ2-5; v_call: TRBV9; cdr3_nt: TGTGCCAGCAGCCCCGGGACTAGCGGGGGGGTCGAAGAGACCCAGTACTTC; cdr3_aa: CASSPGTSGGVEETQYF
d_call: TRBD1; clone_size: -; cdr3_length: 12; j_call: TRBJ2-7; v_call: TRBV12-3/TRBV12-4; cdr3_nt: TGTGCCAGCAGTTTAACAGGGGGCGAGCAGTACTTC; cdr3_aa: CASSLTGGEQYF
d_call: TRBD1; clone_size: -; cdr3_length: 17; j_call: TRBJ2-7; v_call: TRBV5-1; cdr3_nt: TGCGCCAGCAGCGGGATCCGGGACAGGGGTGGGTCCTACGAGCAGTACTTC; cdr3_aa: CASSGIRDRGGSYEQYF
d_call: -; clone_size: -; cdr3_length: 15; j_call: TRBJ1-2; v_call: TRBV5-1; cdr3_nt: TGCGCCAGCAGCTTGGGCGCGGGGCTCCTCTATGGCTACACCTTC; cdr3_aa: CASSLGAGLLYGYTF
d_call: -; clone_size: -; cdr3_length: 14; j_call: TRBJ2-2; v_call: TRBV5-6; cdr3_nt: TGTGCCGCGTCCACGGGCGCGAACACCGGGGAGCTGTTTTTT; cdr3_aa: CAASTGANTGELFF
d_call: -; clone_size: -; cdr3_length: 13; j_call: TRBJ1-5; v_call: TRBV10-3; cdr3_nt: TGTGCCATCAGTGAGGACAGGTACCAGCCCCAGCATTTT; cdr3_aa: CAISEDRYQPQHF
d_call: TRBD1; clone_size: -; cdr3_length: 15; j_call: TRBJ2-1; v_call: TRBV5-6; cdr3_nt: TGTGCCAGCAGCCGCCGGGACAGGGTAATGGATGAGCAGTTCTTC; cdr3_aa: CASSRRDRVMDEQFF
d_call: -; clone_size: few; cdr3_length: 12; j_call: TRBJ1-2; v_call: TRBV6-6; cdr3_nt: TGTGCCAGCAGAGGGGCGATGTATGGCTACACCTTC; cdr3_aa: CASRGAMYGYTF
d_call: TRBD2; clone_size: -; cdr3_length: 14; j_call: TRBJ2-1; v_call: TRBV4-1; cdr3_nt: TGCGCCAGCAGCTTTGGCGGGGGGGCTGATGAGCAGTTCTTC; cdr3_aa: CASSFGGGADEQFF
d_call: TRBD1; clone_size: -; cdr3_length: 17; j_call: TRBJ1-3; v_call: TRBV11-2; cdr3_nt: TGTGCCAGCAGCCCCCGGCGGACAGGCAATTCTGGAAACACCATATATTTT; cdr3_aa: CASSPRRTGNSGNTIYF
d_call: -; clone_size: -; cdr3_length: 12; j_call: TRBJ1-2; v_call: TRBV7-2; cdr3_nt: TGTGCCAGCAGCCCCAGGTCTGGTGGCTACACCTTC; cdr3_aa: CASSPRSGGYTF
d_call: TRBD2; clone_size: once; cdr3_length: 16; j_call: TRBJ2-7; v_call: TRBV5-1; cdr3_nt: TGCGCCAGCAGCTCGGCCCCTAGCGGGGGGGCTAAAGAGCAGTACTTC; cdr3_aa: CASSSAPSGGAKEQYF
d_call: -; clone_size: -; cdr3_length: 15; j_call: TRBJ1-1; v_call: TRBV25-1; cdr3_nt: TGTGCCAGCAGTGAATATTCTCCAGCATACACTGAAGCTTTCTTT; cdr3_aa: CASSEYSPAYTEAFF
d_call: -; clone_size: -; cdr3_length: 13; j_call: TRBJ1-6; v_call: TRBV9; cdr3_nt: TGTGCCAGCAGCGTACCAGTGAATTCACCCCTCCACTTT; cdr3_aa: CASSVPVNSPLHF
d_call: TRBD1; clone_size: -; cdr3_length: 14; j_call: TRBJ2-2; v_call: TRBV3-1/TRBV3-2; cdr3_nt: TGTGCCAGCAGGAGGACAGGGGGCCCCGGGGAGCTGTTTTTT; cdr3_aa: CASRRTGGPGELFF
d_call: TRBD1; clone_size: -; cdr3_length: 18; j_call: TRBJ1-1; v_call: TRBV4-1; cdr3_nt: TGCGCCAGCAGCCAAGGGGAGGGACAGGGGGCCGAGAACACTGAAGCTTTCTTT; cdr3_aa: CASSQGEGQGAENTEAFF
d_call: -; clone_size: -; cdr3_length: 14; j_call: TRBJ1-2; v_call: TRBV5-1; cdr3_nt: TGCGCCAGCAGCTTGGACAGGGCGAACTATGGCTACACCTTC; cdr3_aa: CASSLDRANYGYTF
d_call: -; clone_size: few; cdr3_length: 13; j_call: TRBJ1-4; v_call: TRBV12-3/TRBV12-4; cdr3_nt: TGTGCCAGCAGTTTAGTCTCTGCGGAAAAACTGTTTTTT; cdr3_aa: CASSLVSAEKLFF
d_call: -; clone_size: -; cdr3_length: 14; j_call: TRBJ2-2; v_call: TRBV5-4; cdr3_nt: TGTGCCAGCAGCTTCGAAGCCGACACCGGGGAGCTGTTTTTT; cdr3_aa: CASSFEADTGELFF
d_call: -; clone_size: few; cdr3_length: 17; j_call: TRBJ2-7; v_call: TRBV5-1; cdr3_nt: TGCGCCAGCAGCTTGGGGGCGGCGGCTGGCCTTACCTACGAGCAGTACTTC; cdr3_aa: CASSLGAAAGLTYEQYF
d_call: -; clone_size: -; cdr3_length: 11; j_call: TRBJ1-1; v_call: TRBV28; cdr3_nt: TGTGCCAGCAGTTTAAGGCGGGAAGCTTTCTTT; cdr3_aa: CASSLRREAFF
d_call: TRBD2; clone_size: -; cdr3_length: 16; j_call: TRBJ2-4; v_call: TRBV7-9; cdr3_nt: TGTGCCAGCAGCTTGACGGGGGGGAATACCAAAAACATTCAGTACTTC; cdr3_aa: CASSLTGGNTKNIQYF
d_call: -; clone_size: -; cdr3_length: 16; j_call: TRBJ2-5; v_call: TRBV20-1; cdr3_nt: TGCAGTGCTAGTCTGAAAAGAATCGCGTTAGGAGAGACCCAGTACTTC; cdr3_aa: CSASLKRIALGETQYF
d_call: TRBD1; clone_size: -; cdr3_length: 13; j_call: TRBJ2-1; v_call: TRBV6-5; cdr3_nt: TGTGCCAGCAGGACAGGGGGGAACAATGAGCAGTTCTTC; cdr3_aa: CASRTGGNNEQFF
d_call: TRBD2; clone_size: -; cdr3_length: 14; j_call: TRBJ2-3; v_call: TRBV6-5; cdr3_nt: TGTGCCAGCAGTCAGGCTAGCGGGGGTGGTACGCAGTATTTT; cdr3_aa: CASSQASGGGTQYF
d_call: -; clone_size: -; cdr3_length: 15; j_call: TRBJ1-3; v_call: TRBV7-8; cdr3_nt: TGTGCCAGCAGCTTAGGAGTAAGACCTGGAAACACCATATATTTT; cdr3_aa: CASSLGVRPGNTIYF
d_call: -; clone_size: once; cdr3_length: 14; j_call: TRBJ1-5; v_call: TRBV28; cdr3_nt: TGTGCCAGCAGTTCCGCCGGAGACAATCAGCCCCAGCATTTT; cdr3_aa: CASSSAGDNQPQHF
d_call: TRBD1; clone_size: -; cdr3_length: 16; j_call: TRBJ1-6; v_call: TRBV2; cdr3_nt: TGTGCCAGCAGCCAACTCCGGGACAGAGATAATTCACCCCTCCACTTT; cdr3_aa: CASSQLRDRDNSPLHF
d_call: TRBD2; clone_size: -; cdr3_length: 15; j_call: TRBJ2-1; v_call: TRBV7-9; cdr3_nt: TGTGCCAGCAGCTCGCGCGGGGGGGCCTGGGATGAGCAGTTCTTC; cdr3_aa: CASSSRGGAWDEQFF
d_call: -; clone_size: -; cdr3_length: 12; j_call: TRBJ1-5; v_call: TRBV19; cdr3_nt: TGTGCCAGTAGTATATCATATCAGCCCCAGCATTTT; cdr3_aa: CASSISYQPQHF
d_call: -; clone_size: once; cdr3_length: 15; j_call: TRBJ1-5; v_call: TRBV2; cdr3_nt: TGTGCCAGCAGTGTTCGGTCGGGCTTCAATCAGCCCCAGCATTTT; cdr3_aa: CASSVRSGFNQPQHF
d_call: TRBD1; clone_size: -; cdr3_length: 16; j_call: TRBJ1-5; v_call: TRBV7-2; cdr3_nt: TGTGCCAGCAGCTTATGGGCAGGGGGGACCAATCAGCCCCAGCATTTT; cdr3_aa: CASSLWAGGTNQPQHF
d_call: TRBD1; clone_size: -; cdr3_length: 15; j_call: TRBJ2-7; v_call: TRBV6-1; cdr3_nt: TGTGCCAGCAGTGAAACAGGACAGGGGCTATACGAGCAGTACTTC; cdr3_aa: CASSETGQGLYEQYF
d_call: TRBD1; clone_size: once; cdr3_length: 14; j_call: TRBJ2-7; v_call: TRBV23-1; cdr3_nt: TGCGCCAGCAGTCAGCCCACAGGGGCCCACGAGCAGTACTTC; cdr3_aa: CASSQPTGAHEQYF
d_call: -; clone_size: -; cdr3_length: 13; j_call: TRBJ2-5; v_call: TRBV11-2; cdr3_nt: TGTGCCAGCAGCTTAGAGACTGTTTGGACCCAGTACTTC; cdr3_aa: CASSLETVWTQYF
d_call: -; clone_size: -; cdr3_length: 16; j_call: TRBJ2-1; v_call: TRBV1; cdr3_nt: TGCACCAGCAGCCAAGGAAGGGGATACACCTACAATGAGCAGTTCTTC; cdr3_aa: CTSSQGRGYTYNEQFF
d_call: -; clone_size: -; cdr3_length: 14; j_call: TRBJ2-1; v_call: TRBV13; cdr3_nt: TGTACCAGCAGCATACGGACTGACTACAATGAGCAGTTCTTC; cdr3_aa: CTSSIRTDYNEQFF
d_call: -; clone_size: -; cdr3_length: 14; j_call: TRBJ1-2; v_call: TRBV11-2; cdr3_nt: TGTGCCAGCAGCTTTGGCGGAACTAACTATGGCTACACCTTC; cdr3_aa: CASSFGGTNYGYTF
d_call: -; clone_size: -; cdr3_length: 13; j_call: TRBJ2-1; v_call: TRBV19; cdr3_nt: TGTGCCAGTAGCACACACTCCTACAATGAGCAGTTCTTC; cdr3_aa: CASSTHSYNEQFF
d_call: -; clone_size: -; cdr3_length: 15; j_call: TRBJ2-3; v_call: TRBV6-6; cdr3_nt: TGTGCCAGCAGTTACTCGGCCCAAATACCAGATACGCAGTATTTT; cdr3_aa: CASSYSAQIPDTQYF
d_call: TRBD1; clone_size: few; cdr3_length: 15; j_call: TRBJ2-7; v_call: TRBV5-1; cdr3_nt: TGCGCCAGCAGCGCCGGACAGGGCCCCTCCTACGAGCAGTACTTC; cdr3_aa: CASSAGQGPSYEQYF
d_call: -; clone_size: -; cdr3_length: 14; j_call: TRBJ2-4; v_call: TRBV3-1/TRBV3-2; cdr3_nt: TGTGCCAGCAGCCACACACAGACCAAAAACATTCAGTACTTC; cdr3_aa: CASSHTQTKNIQYF
d_call: -; clone_size: -; cdr3_length: 13; j_call: TRBJ1-1; v_call: TRBV12-3/TRBV12-4; cdr3_nt: TGTGCCACCAATTGGGGTGTAAACACTGAAGCTTTCTTT; cdr3_aa: CATNWGVNTEAFF